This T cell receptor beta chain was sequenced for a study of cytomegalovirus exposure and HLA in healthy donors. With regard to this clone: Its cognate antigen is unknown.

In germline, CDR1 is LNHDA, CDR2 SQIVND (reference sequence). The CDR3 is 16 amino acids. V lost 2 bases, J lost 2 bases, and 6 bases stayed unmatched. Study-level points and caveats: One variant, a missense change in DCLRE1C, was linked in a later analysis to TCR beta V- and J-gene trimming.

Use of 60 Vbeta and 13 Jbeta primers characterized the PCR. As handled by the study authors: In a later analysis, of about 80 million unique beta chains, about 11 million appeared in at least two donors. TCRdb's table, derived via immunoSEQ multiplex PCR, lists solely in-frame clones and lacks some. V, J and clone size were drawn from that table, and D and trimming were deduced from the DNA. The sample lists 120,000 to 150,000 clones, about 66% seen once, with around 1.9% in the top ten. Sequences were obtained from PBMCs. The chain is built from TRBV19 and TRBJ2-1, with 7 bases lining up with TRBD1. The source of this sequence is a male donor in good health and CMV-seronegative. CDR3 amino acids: CASSIIGQGAYNEQFF. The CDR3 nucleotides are TGTGCCAGTAGTATAATAGGGCAGGGGGCCTACAATGAGCAGTTCTTC.